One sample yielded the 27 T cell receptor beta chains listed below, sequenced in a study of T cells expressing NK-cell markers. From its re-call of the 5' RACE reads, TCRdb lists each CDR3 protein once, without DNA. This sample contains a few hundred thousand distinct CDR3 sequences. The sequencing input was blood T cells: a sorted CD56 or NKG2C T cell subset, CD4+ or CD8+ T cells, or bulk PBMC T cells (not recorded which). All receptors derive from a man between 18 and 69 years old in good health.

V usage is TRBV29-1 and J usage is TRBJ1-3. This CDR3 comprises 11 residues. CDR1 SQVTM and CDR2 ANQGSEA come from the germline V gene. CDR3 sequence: CSAALMNTIYF. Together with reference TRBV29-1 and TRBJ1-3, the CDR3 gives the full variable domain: SAVISQKPSRDICQRGTSLTIQCQVDSQVTMMFWYRQQPGQSLTLIATANQGSEATYESGFVIDKFPISRPNLTFSTLTVSNMSPEDSSIYLCSAALMNTIYFGEGSWLTVV.

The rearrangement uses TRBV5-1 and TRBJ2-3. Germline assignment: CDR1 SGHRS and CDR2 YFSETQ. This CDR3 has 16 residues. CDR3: CASSLVRGTYTDTQYF.

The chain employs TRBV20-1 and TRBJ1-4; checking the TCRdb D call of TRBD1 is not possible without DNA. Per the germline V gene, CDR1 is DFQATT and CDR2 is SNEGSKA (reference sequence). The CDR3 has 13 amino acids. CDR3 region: CSAQPGFNEKLFF.

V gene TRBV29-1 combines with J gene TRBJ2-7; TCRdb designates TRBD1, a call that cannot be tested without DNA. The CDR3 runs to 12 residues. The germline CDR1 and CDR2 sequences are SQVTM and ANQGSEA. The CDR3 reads CSVGKEGYEQYF.

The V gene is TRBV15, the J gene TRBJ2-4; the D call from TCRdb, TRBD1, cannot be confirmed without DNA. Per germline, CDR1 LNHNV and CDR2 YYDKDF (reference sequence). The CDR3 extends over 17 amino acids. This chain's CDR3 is CATSRETNRGRGNIQYF.

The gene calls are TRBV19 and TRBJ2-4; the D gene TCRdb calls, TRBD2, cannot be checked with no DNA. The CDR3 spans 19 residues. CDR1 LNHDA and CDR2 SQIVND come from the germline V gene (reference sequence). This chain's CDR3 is CASSIRFRGSGSAKNIQYF.

CDR3 protein: CASSPTWARSTDTQYF. This sequence joins TRBV6-1 and TRBJ2-3; TCRdb proposes TRBD2, but this gene call is untestable without DNA. The CDR3 spans 16 residues. The germline gives CDR1 MNHNS, CDR2 SASEGT.

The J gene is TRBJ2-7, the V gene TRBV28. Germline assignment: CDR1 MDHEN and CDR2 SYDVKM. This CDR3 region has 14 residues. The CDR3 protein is CASSSASSIYEQYF.

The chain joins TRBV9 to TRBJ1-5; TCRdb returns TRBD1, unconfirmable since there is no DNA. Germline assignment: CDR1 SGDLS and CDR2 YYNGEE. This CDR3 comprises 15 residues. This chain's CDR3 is CASSSRDRGGEPQHF.

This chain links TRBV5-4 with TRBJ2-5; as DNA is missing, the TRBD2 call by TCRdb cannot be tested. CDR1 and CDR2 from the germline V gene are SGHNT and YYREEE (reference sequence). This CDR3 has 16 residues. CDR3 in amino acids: CASSLQRGAGLETQYF. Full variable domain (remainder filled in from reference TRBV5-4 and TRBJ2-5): ETGVTQSPTHLIKTRGQQVTLRCSSQSGHNTVSWYQQALGQGPQFIFQYYREEENGRGNFPPRFSGLQFPNYSSELNVNALELDDSALYLCASSLQRGAGLETQYFGPGTRLLVL.

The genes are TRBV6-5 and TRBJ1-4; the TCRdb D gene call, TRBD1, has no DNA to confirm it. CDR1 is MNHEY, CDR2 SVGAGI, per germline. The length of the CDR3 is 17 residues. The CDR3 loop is CASSYFPRDRILEKLFF.

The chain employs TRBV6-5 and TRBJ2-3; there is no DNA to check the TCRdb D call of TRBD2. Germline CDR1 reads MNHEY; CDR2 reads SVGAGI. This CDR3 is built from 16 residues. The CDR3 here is CASSYSRLAGTDTQYF.

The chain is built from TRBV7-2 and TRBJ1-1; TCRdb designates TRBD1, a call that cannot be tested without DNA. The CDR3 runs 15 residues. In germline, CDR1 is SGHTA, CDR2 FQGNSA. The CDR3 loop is CASSRAGGSFTEAFF.

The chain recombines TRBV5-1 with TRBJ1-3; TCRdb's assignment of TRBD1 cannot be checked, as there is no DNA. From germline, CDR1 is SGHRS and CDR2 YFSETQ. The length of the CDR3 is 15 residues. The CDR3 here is CASSPGGGYGNTIYF.

The CDR3 reads CASSFGTVSNQPQHF. J is TRBJ1-5 and V is TRBV7-8; TCRdb calls TRBD1, which cannot be checked without DNA. The CDR3 covers 15 residues. Per the germline V gene, CDR1 is SGHVS and CDR2 is FQNEAQ. The variable domain in full, with the rest retrieved from reference TRBV7-8 and TRBJ1-5, is GAGVSQSPRYKVAKRGQDVALRCDPISGHVSLFWYQQALGQGPEFLTYFQNEAQLDKSGLPSDRFFAERPEGSVSTLKIQRTQQEDSAVYLCASSFGTVSNQPQHFGDGTRLSIL.

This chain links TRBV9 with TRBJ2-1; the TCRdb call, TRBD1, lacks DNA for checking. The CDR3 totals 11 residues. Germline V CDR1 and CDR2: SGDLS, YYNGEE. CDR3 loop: CASIRSPEQFF.

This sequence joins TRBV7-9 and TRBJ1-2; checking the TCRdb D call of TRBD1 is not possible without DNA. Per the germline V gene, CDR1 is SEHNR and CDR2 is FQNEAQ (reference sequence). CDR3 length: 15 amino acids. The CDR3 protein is CASSLARGHQYGYTF.

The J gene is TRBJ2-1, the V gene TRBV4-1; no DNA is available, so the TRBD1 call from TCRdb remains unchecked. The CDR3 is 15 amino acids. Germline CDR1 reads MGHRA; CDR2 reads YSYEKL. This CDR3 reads CASRVGTESYNEQFF.

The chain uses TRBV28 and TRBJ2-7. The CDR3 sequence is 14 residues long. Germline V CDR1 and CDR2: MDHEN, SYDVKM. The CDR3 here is CASVKIGYGSEQYF.

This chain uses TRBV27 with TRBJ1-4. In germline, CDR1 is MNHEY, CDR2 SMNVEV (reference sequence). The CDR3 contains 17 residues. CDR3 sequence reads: CASSLRGRMATNEKLFF.

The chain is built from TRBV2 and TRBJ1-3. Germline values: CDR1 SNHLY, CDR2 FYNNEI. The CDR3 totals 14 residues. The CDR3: CASSDEGYGNTIYF.

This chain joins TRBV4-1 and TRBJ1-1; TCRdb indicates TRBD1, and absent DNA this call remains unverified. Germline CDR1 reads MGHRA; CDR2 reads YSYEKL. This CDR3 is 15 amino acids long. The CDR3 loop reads CASSYPGRSNTEAFF.

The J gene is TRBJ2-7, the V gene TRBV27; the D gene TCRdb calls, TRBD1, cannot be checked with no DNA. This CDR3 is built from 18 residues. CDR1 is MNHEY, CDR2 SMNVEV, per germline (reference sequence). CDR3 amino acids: CASSSAGWTGNLNKGQYF.

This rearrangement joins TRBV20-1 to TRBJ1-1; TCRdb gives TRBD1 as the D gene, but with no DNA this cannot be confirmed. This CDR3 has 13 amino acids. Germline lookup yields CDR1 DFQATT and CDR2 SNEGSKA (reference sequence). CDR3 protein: CSARDGQELEAFF.

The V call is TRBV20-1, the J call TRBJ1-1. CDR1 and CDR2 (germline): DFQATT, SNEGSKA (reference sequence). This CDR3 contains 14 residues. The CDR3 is CSAREAGMGTEAFF.

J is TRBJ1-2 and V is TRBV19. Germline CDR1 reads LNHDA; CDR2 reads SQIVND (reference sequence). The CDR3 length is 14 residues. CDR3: CASSPLLRSNGYTF.

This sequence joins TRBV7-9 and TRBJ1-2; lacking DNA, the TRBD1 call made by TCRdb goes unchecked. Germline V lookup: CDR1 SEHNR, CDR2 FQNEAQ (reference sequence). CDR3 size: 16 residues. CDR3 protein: CASSRGQGALHYGYTF.